Below are 14 T cell receptor beta chains sequenced from a single sample in a study of cytomegalovirus exposure and HLA in healthy donors. In the PCR, 60 Vbeta and 13 Jbeta primers were used. The method was immunoSEQ multiplex PCR; TCRdb's version includes in-frame clones alone and lacks a portion of them. The table lists under 150,000 clones, 80% of them singletons. What was sequenced was PBMCs. All receptors come from a man aged 25 to 40 in good health and CMV-seronegative.

This chain links TRBV27 with TRBJ2-7; D unresolved. Deletions cut 0 bases from V and 0 bases from J, with 12 bases between. CDR1 and CDR2 from the germline V gene are MNHEY and SMNVEV (reference sequence). This CDR3 contains 16 residues. The CDR3: CASSLSGGYSSYEQYF. The DNA of the CDR3 is TGTGCCAGCAGTTTATCTGGCGGTTACTCCTCCTACGAGCAGTACTTC.

This sequence joins TRBV7-3 and TRBJ2-3; no clear D gene. This CDR3 is built from 13 residues. The germline V and J ends were trimmed by 5 bases and 0 bases, with 6 bases remaining between them. Germline V gene sequence: CDR1 SGHTA, CDR2 FQGTGA. CDR3: CASSISSTDTQYF. The CDR3 DNA reads TGTGCCAGCAGCATATCTAGCACAGATACGCAGTATTTT.

This rearrangement joins TRBV9 to TRBJ2-4; 7 bases fit TRBD2. Germline CDR1 SGDLS, CDR2 YYNGEE. The CDR3 is 15 amino acids. Germline trimming cut 3 bases from V and 1 base from J; bases unmatched to any gene: 4. CDR3 protein: CASSAGAGAKNIQYF. CDR3 coding DNA: TGTGCCAGCAGCGCGGGAGCGGGGGCCAAAAACATTCAGTACTTC.

This clone was detected only a few times. The rearrangement links TRBV5-1 to TRBJ1-4; TRBD1 is a possible D gene (5 bases). V lost 7 bases to trimming and J lost 7 bases, with 14 bases between them. Germline V gene lookup returns CDR1 SGHRS and CDR2 YFSETQ. CDR3 length equals 13 residues. CDR3 sequence: CASSTGGSEKLFF. CDR3 nucleotides: TGCGCCAGCTCGACCGGGGGGTCTGAAAAACTGTTTTTT. Supplemented by reference TRBV5-1 and TRBJ1-4, the full variable domain reads KAGVTQTPRYLIKTRGQQVTLSCSPISGHRSVSWYQQTPGQGLQFLFEYFSETQRNKGNFPGRFSGRQFSNSRSEMNVSTLELGDSALYLCASSTGGSEKLFFGSGTQLSVL.

The chain recombines TRBV11-3 with TRBJ2-3, with D possibly TRBD1 on 5 matching bases. CDR1 is SGHNT and CDR2 is YENEEA in the germline V gene. The CDR3 is made up of 14 amino acids. The V end was cut by 5 bases, the J end by 6 bases, with 15 bases between. CDR3 protein: CASSLGVGPDTQYF. Written as DNA, the CDR3 is TGTGCCAGCAGCCTTGGGGTGGGGCCGGATACGCAGTATTTT.

The rearrangement uses TRBV19 and TRBJ1-4; D is unclear. The CDR3 has 14 amino acids. The V end was cut by 3 bases, the J end by 8 bases, with 13 bases between. Germline loops: CDR1 LNHDA, CDR2 SQIVND (reference sequence). The CDR3 DNA follows: TGTGCCAGTAGTATCTTACGGGTCGGAGAAAAACTGTTTTTT. Its protein is CASSILRVGEKLFF.

The rearrangement joins TRBV2 to TRBJ2-1; 11 bases are shared with TRBD2. After removal of 6 bases from V and 7 bases from J, the junction contained 8 bases not matched to a gene. From germline, CDR1 is SNHLY and CDR2 FYNNEI. CDR3 length: 15 residues. DNA of the CDR3: TGTGCCAGCAGAAAAACTAGCGGGAGTGGAAATGAGCAGTTCTTC. Residues: CASRKTSGSGNEQFF.

The chain couples TRBV5-1 to TRBJ2-2; 8 bases line up with TRBD1. V lost 6 bases and J lost 9; bases outside the gene matches: 10. This CDR3 spans 14 amino acids. Germline V gene data show CDR1 as SGHRS and CDR2 as YFSETQ. This chain's CDR3 is CASKGTGLRRELFF. CDR3 in DNA: TGCGCCAGCAAGGGGACAGGCCTTCGAAGGGAGCTGTTTTTT.

The chain carries TRBV28 and TRBJ1-5, with D tentatively TRBD1 (5 bases). This CDR3 has 15 residues. Trimming stripped 1 base from V and 0 bases from J, with 7 bases between. CDR1 is MDHEN and CDR2 is SYDVKM in the germline V gene. The CDR3 nucleotides read TGTGCCAGCAGTTTATTCAGGGATAGCAATCAGCCCCAGCATTTT. Its translation is CASSLFRDSNQPQHF.

This clone occurred once. The CDR3 loop is CASSTPEGQQLYGYTF. CDR3 nucleotides: TGTGCCAGCAGTACTCCCGAGGGACAGCAGCTCTATGGCTACACCTTC. The chain is built from TRBV28 and TRBJ1-2; 7 positions match TRBD1. The J segment lost 4 bases and the V segment lost 5 bases, leaving 13 bases of the junction unmatched. CDR1 is MDHEN, CDR2 SYDVKM, per germline. CDR3 length equals 16 residues.

The J gene is TRBJ1-1, the V gene TRBV7-9, with 7 bases identical to TRBD1. CDR3 length: 15 residues. V shed 2 bases, J shed 1 base, and the junction held 4 bases outside the gene matches. Germline-derived CDR1 and CDR2 are SEHNR and FQNEAQ (reference sequence). DNA for the CDR3: TGTGCCAGCAGCTTAAGGGGGCTGGCGAACACTGAAGCTTTCTTT. The encoded protein is CASSLRGLANTEAFF.

The gene calls are TRBV4-1 and TRBJ1-6, with D tentatively TRBD1 (5 bases). V shed 4 bases and J shed 7 bases, with 14 bases lying between them. The CDR3 has 15 amino acids. The germline gives CDR1 MGHRA, CDR2 YSYEKL. The DNA of the CDR3 is TGCGCCAGCAGCCCCCTGGGGCAGTTGAATTCACCCCTCCACTTT. It specifies CASSPLGQLNSPLHF.

The chain employs TRBV6-5 and TRBJ1-5, with D uncertain. V lost 5 bases and J 9 bases, leaving 17 bases between the germline ends. The CDR3 spans 14 residues. Germline assignment: CDR1 MNHEY and CDR2 SVGAGI. The CDR3 nucleotides read TGTGCCAGCAGTCGGACGGAGGATGTGAGGCCCCAGCATTTT. Translating it yields CASSRTEDVRPQHF.

This chain connects TRBV28 to TRBJ1-5; 8 bases line up with TRBD1. The junction had 3 bases not matched to a gene; V was cut back by 3 bases and J by 5 bases. Germline V lookup: CDR1 MDHEN, CDR2 SYDVKM. The CDR3 runs 14 residues. The CDR3 coding sequence is TGTGCCAGCAGTTTCCAGGGGGCCTATCAGCCCCAGCATTTT. Translation gives CASSFQGAYQPQHF.